This T cell receptor beta chain was identified in a study of CXCR3-negative and CXCR3-positive naive CD8 T cells. Overall study results and limits: The TRB CDR3s that CXCR3-positive naive cells carried were more hydrophobic than those of CXCR3-negative naive cells.

Carrying UMI labels, the TRB cDNA libraries were prepared through 5' RACE. TCRdb re-called the 5' RACE reads, yielding one record per CDR3 amino acid sequence without DNA. Its listing shows 120,000 to 150,000 distinct CDR3 sequences. This CDR3 region has 13 residues. In germline, CDR1 is LGHDT, CDR2 YNNKEL (reference sequence). Within the CD8+ T cell compartment, naive cells were CD45RO-CCR7+CD27+CD95-. Notes on this clonotype: What it binds is unknown.

This clonotype was obtained from a human donor in good health. Some clones in this sample may be carry-over from other donors' samples. The sample comprised naive CXCR3+ CD8+ T cells from blood. Noted subset: CD45RO-CCR7+CD27+CD95- naive CD8+ T cells expressing CXCR3 (TNR3+). The chain has TRBV3-1 and TRBJ2-3; the D call from TCRdb, TRBD2, cannot be confirmed without DNA. CDR3 in amino acids: CASSPSGGDTQYF.